These T cell receptor beta chains were read from a single sample in a study of Tregs in tolerant kidney transplant recipients. The table came from immunoSEQ multiplex PCR; TCRdb's copy has only in-frame clones and leaves some out. The sample includes some 21,000 clones, 81% of them seen just once. The sample here was CD8+ T cells from blood (PBMCs), taken 6 months after the transplant. All receptors come from a human patient who received a combined kidney and bone marrow transplant. Some of the T cells might come from the graft donor. The CDR3 runs from the conserved cysteine through the conserved F or W. Fields, in order: CDR3 protein, CDR3 DNA, D gene, clone size, V gene, J gene. D genes are given only for firm matches. Rows give clone size only sometimes, using once, few, many, or a class for an expanded clone.

cdr3_aa: CASTAGPQAGELFF
cdr3_nt: TGTGCCAGCACCGCGGGACCCCAGGCCGGGGAGCTGTTTTTT
d_call: .
clone_size: .
v_call: TRBV7-8
j_call: TRBJ2-2

cdr3_aa: CAWSTTGPSNSPLHF
cdr3_nt: TGTGCCTGGAGTACGACAGGACCAAGTAATTCCCCCCTCCACTTT
d_call: .
clone_size: .
v_call: TRBV30
j_call: TRBJ1-6

cdr3_aa: CASTSTQAGNQPQHF
cdr3_nt: TGTGCCAGCACCTCAACCCAGGCAGGTAATCAGCCCCAGCATTTT
d_call: .
clone_size: .
v_call: TRBV7-9
j_call: TRBJ1-5

cdr3_aa: CASSSELAANTGELFF
cdr3_nt: TGTGCCAGCAGCTCTGAACTAGCGGCGAACACCGGGGAGCTGTTTTTT
d_call: TRBD2
clone_size: .
v_call: TRBV7-9
j_call: TRBJ2-2

cdr3_aa: CASSLTSGGGPYNEQFF
cdr3_nt: TGTGCCAGCAGTCTGACTAGCGGGGGGGGGCCCTACAATGAGCAGTTCTTC
d_call: TRBD2
clone_size: .
v_call: TRBV27
j_call: TRBJ2-1

cdr3_aa: CASSQIAGGTSEQYF
cdr3_nt: TGTGCCAGCAGCCAGATAGCGGGGGGTACTAGCGAGCAGTACTTC
d_call: TRBD2
clone_size: once
v_call: TRBV7-6
j_call: TRBJ2-7

cdr3_aa: CASSPTPGGGGSYNSPLHF
cdr3_nt: TGTGCCAGCAGCCCCACACCAGGGGGTGGGGGGTCCTATAATTCACCCCTCCACTTT
d_call: TRBD1
clone_size: .
v_call: TRBV7-6
j_call: TRBJ1-6

cdr3_aa: CASSVAPKDRWDQETQYF
cdr3_nt: TGTGCCAGCAGCGTAGCCCCAAAGGACAGGTGGGACCAAGAGACCCAGTACTTC
d_call: TRBD1
clone_size: .
v_call: TRBV9
j_call: TRBJ2-5

cdr3_aa: CASSLASGGGNEQFF
cdr3_nt: TGTGCCAGCAGCTTAGCTAGCGGGGGGGGCAATGAGCAGTTCTTC
d_call: TRBD2
clone_size: .
v_call: TRBV11-1
j_call: TRBJ2-1

cdr3_aa: CASSARTSGNEQFF
cdr3_nt: TGTGCCAGCAGCGCCCGGACTAGCGGTAATGAGCAGTTCTTC
d_call: TRBD2
clone_size: .
v_call: TRBV9
j_call: TRBJ2-1

cdr3_aa: CASSQEGTVYEQYF
cdr3_nt: TGCGCCAGCAGCCAAGAAGGGACAGTCTACGAGCAGTACTTC
d_call: TRBD1
clone_size: .
v_call: TRBV4-1
j_call: TRBJ2-7

cdr3_aa: CAALTGPRYGYTF
cdr3_nt: TGCGCCGCGTTGACAGGACCGCGGTATGGCTACACCTTC
d_call: .
clone_size: .
v_call: TRBV7-2
j_call: TRBJ1-2

cdr3_aa: CASSEVSAGNMGQNKNNEQFF
cdr3_nt: TGCGCCAGCAGTGAAGTCTCGGCAGGGAATATGGGGCAGAATAAAAACAATGAGCAGTTCTTC
d_call: .
clone_size: .
v_call: TRBV10-1
j_call: TRBJ2-1

cdr3_aa: CASSAGLEGEQYF
cdr3_nt: TGTGCCAGCAGCGCAGGACTAGAGGGCGAGCAGTACTTC
d_call: TRBD2
clone_size: .
v_call: TRBV7-9
j_call: TRBJ2-7

cdr3_aa: CASSLTGGARYEQYF
cdr3_nt: TGTGCCAGCAGTTTAACGGGGGGCGCCCGCTACGAGCAGTACTTC
d_call: .
clone_size: .
v_call: TRBV27
j_call: TRBJ2-7

cdr3_aa: CASSQGWGDGNQPQHF
cdr3_nt: TGCGCCAGCAGCCAAGGTTGGGGGGATGGCAATCAGCCCCAGCATTTT
d_call: .
clone_size: .
v_call: TRBV4-3
j_call: TRBJ1-5

cdr3_aa: CASSQDSGTEETSSYNEQFF
cdr3_nt: TGCGCCAGCAGCCAAGATTCAGGGACAGAAGAAACTAGCTCCTACAATGAGCAGTTCTTC
d_call: TRBD1
clone_size: .
v_call: TRBV4-3
j_call: TRBJ2-1

cdr3_aa: CASSPSGTGDEQFF
cdr3_nt: TGTGCCAGCAGCCCGTCAGGGACAGGGGATGAGCAGTTCTTC
d_call: TRBD1
clone_size: .
v_call: TRBV7-3
j_call: TRBJ2-1

cdr3_aa: CASSEAPAGGYQPQHF
cdr3_nt: TGTGCCAGCAGTGAAGCGCCGGCCGGGGGGTATCAGCCCCAGCATTTT
d_call: .
clone_size: .
v_call: TRBV6-1
j_call: TRBJ1-5

cdr3_aa: CASSQDGFSSGTQETQYF
cdr3_nt: TGCGCCAGCAGCCAAGATGGATTTAGTAGCGGAACCCAAGAGACCCAGTACTTC
d_call: .
clone_size: .
v_call: TRBV4-1
j_call: TRBJ2-5

cdr3_aa: CASRSQDTYNEQFF
cdr3_nt: TGTGCCAGCAGGAGCCAGGATACCTACAATGAGCAGTTCTTC
d_call: .
clone_size: .
v_call: TRBV27
j_call: TRBJ2-1

cdr3_aa: CASSQSPGTGVQPQHF
cdr3_nt: TGTGCCAGCAGTCAATCCCCCGGGACAGGGGTCCAGCCCCAGCATTTT
d_call: TRBD1
clone_size: .
v_call: TRBV2
j_call: TRBJ1-5

cdr3_aa: CASSPERSSYNSPLHF
cdr3_nt: TGTGCCAGCTCACCGGAACGGAGCTCCTATAATTCACCCCTCCACTTT
d_call: .
clone_size: .
v_call: TRBV18
j_call: TRBJ1-6

cdr3_aa: CASSLVAGGEGYTF
cdr3_nt: TGTGCCAGCAGCTTAGTCGCAGGGGGAGAGGGCTACACCTTC
d_call: TRBD1
clone_size: .
v_call: TRBV7-9
j_call: TRBJ1-2

cdr3_aa: CASRLRGRGGELFF
cdr3_nt: TGTGCCAGCAGACTCAGGGGCAGGGGCGGGGAGCTGTTTTTT
d_call: .
clone_size: .
v_call: TRBV6-5
j_call: TRBJ2-2

cdr3_aa: CASRLMTGGTTDTGELFF
cdr3_nt: TGTGCCAGCAGACTAATGACGGGGGGGACAACGGACACCGGGGAGCTGTTTTTT
d_call: TRBD2
clone_size: .
v_call: TRBV7-9
j_call: TRBJ2-2

cdr3_aa: CASSPNSYEQYF
cdr3_nt: TGTGCCAGCAGCCCTAACTCCTACGAGCAGTACTTC
d_call: .
clone_size: .
v_call: TRBV4-2
j_call: TRBJ2-7

cdr3_aa: CASSVGGGAKNIQYF
cdr3_nt: TGTGCCAGCAGCGTAGGTGGGGGGGCCAAAAACATTCAGTACTTC
d_call: .
clone_size: .
v_call: TRBV9
j_call: TRBJ2-4

cdr3_aa: CASTGDYGCTF
cdr3_nt: TGTGCCAGCACCGGGGACTATGGCTGCACCTTC
d_call: .
clone_size: .
v_call: TRBV6-6
j_call: TRBJ1-2

cdr3_aa: CASTPRGFFVLGDTQYF
cdr3_nt: TGTGCCAGCACTCCCAGGGGGTTTTTCGTGTTAGGAGATACGCAGTATTTT
d_call: TRBD1
clone_size: once
v_call: TRBV27
j_call: TRBJ2-3

cdr3_aa: CASSSGTVNYGYTF
cdr3_nt: TGTGCCTCGTCCTCCGGGACAGTGAACTATGGCTACACCTTC
d_call: TRBD1
clone_size: once
v_call: TRBV30
j_call: TRBJ1-2

cdr3_aa: CASSDNQGQGIYGYTF
cdr3_nt: TGTGCCAGCAGCGATAACCAAGGACAGGGGATCTATGGCTACACCTTC
d_call: TRBD1
clone_size: .
v_call: TRBV5-6
j_call: TRBJ1-2

cdr3_aa: CASSSRASGNTDEQYF
cdr3_nt: TGTGCCAGCAGCTCCCGGGCTAGCGGGAATACCGACGAGCAGTACTTC
d_call: TRBD2
clone_size: .
v_call: TRBV5-4
j_call: TRBJ2-7

cdr3_aa: CAGSDRGHFNVFF
cdr3_nt: TGTGCCGGAAGTGACAGGGGGCATTTTAACGTTTTCTTT
d_call: TRBD1
clone_size: .
v_call: TRBV30
j_call: TRBJ1-1

cdr3_aa: CASSTGGPQETQYF
cdr3_nt: TGTGCCAGCAGTACGGGAGGGCCCCAAGAGACCCAGTACTTC
d_call: TRBD2
clone_size: .
v_call: TRBV27
j_call: TRBJ2-5

cdr3_aa: CASSPWGQGSYEQYF
cdr3_nt: TGTGCCAGCAGTCCATGGGGACAGGGGAGTTACGAGCAGTACTTC
d_call: TRBD1
clone_size: .
v_call: TRBV27
j_call: TRBJ2-7

cdr3_aa: CASSPGTGGLHEQYF
cdr3_nt: TGTGCCAGTAGCCCCGGGACAGGGGGCTTACACGAGCAGTACTTC
d_call: TRBD1
clone_size: .
v_call: TRBV19
j_call: TRBJ2-7

cdr3_aa: CASSLVLAGINEQFF
cdr3_nt: TGTGCCAGCAGCTTAGTTCTAGCGGGGATCAATGAGCAGTTCTTC
d_call: TRBD2
clone_size: .
v_call: TRBV11-2
j_call: TRBJ2-1

cdr3_aa: CASSRSSFLGNEQFF
cdr3_nt: TGTGCCAGCAGCCGGAGTAGCTTCCTGGGTAATGAGCAGTTCTTC
d_call: .
clone_size: .
v_call: TRBV16
j_call: TRBJ2-1

cdr3_aa: CASSMVVSSYNEQFF
cdr3_nt: TGTGCCAGTAGTATGGTCGTCAGCTCCTACAATGAGCAGTTCTTC
d_call: .
clone_size: .
v_call: TRBV19
j_call: TRBJ2-1

cdr3_aa: CAVQTGGDSPLHF
cdr3_nt: TGTGCCGTCCAAACAGGGGGGGATTCACCCCTCCACTTT
d_call: TRBD1
clone_size: few
v_call: TRBV10-3
j_call: TRBJ1-6

cdr3_aa: CASSQDNGDEQYF
cdr3_nt: TGTGCCAGCAGCCAAGATAACGGGGACGAGCAGTACTTC
d_call: .
clone_size: once
v_call: TRBV4-2
j_call: TRBJ2-7

cdr3_aa: CASSWELAGSSYEQYF
cdr3_nt: TGTGCCAGCAGCTGGGAGCTAGCGGGAAGCTCCTACGAGCAGTACTTC
d_call: TRBD2
clone_size: large
v_call: TRBV5-6
j_call: TRBJ2-7

cdr3_aa: CSDRNEQFF
cdr3_nt: TGCAGCGACCGGAATGAGCAGTTCTTC
d_call: .
clone_size: .
v_call: TRBV29-1
j_call: TRBJ2-1

cdr3_aa: CASSQEGPGQGYEQYF
cdr3_nt: TGTGCCAGCAGCCAAGAGGGACCGGGACAGGGCTACGAGCAGTACTTC
d_call: TRBD1
clone_size: .
v_call: TRBV14
j_call: TRBJ2-7

cdr3_aa: CASSLVGGADTQYF
cdr3_nt: TGTGCCAGCAGCTTAGTTGGGGGGGCAGATACGCAGTATTTT
d_call: TRBD2
clone_size: few
v_call: TRBV7-2
j_call: TRBJ2-3

cdr3_aa: CASSLDLAGPSYEQYF
cdr3_nt: TGTGCCAGCAGCTTAGATCTAGCGGGGCCCTCCTACGAGCAGTACTTC
d_call: TRBD2
clone_size: .
v_call: TRBV11-3
j_call: TRBJ2-7

cdr3_aa: CASSEGLAAYNEQFF
cdr3_nt: TGTGCCAGCAGCGAAGGCCTAGCGGCCTACAATGAGCAGTTCTTC
d_call: TRBD2
clone_size: .
v_call: TRBV7-9
j_call: TRBJ2-1